This passage covers 27 T cell receptor beta chains from one sample sequenced in a study of CD8 T cells in Susac syndrome. Random hexamers primed reverse transcription of about 0.45 to 1 ug RNA. TCRdb analysed the immunoSEQ multiplex PCR reads with MiXCR anew, one entry per CDR3 protein. The sample includes roughly 190,000 distinct CDR3 sequences, about 95% of them seen just once. Sequenced input: CD4+ T cells from PBMCs. Receptor source: a human donor in good health.

This chain links TRBV7-2 with TRBJ1-2, with a tentative D call TRBD1 (6 bases). Germline V gene data show CDR1 as SGHTA and CDR2 as FQGNSA. V lost 5 bases to trimming and J lost 4 bases, with 14 bases between them. The CDR3 sequence is 14 residues long. The CDR3 protein is CASSPRGGGYGYTF. CDR3 in DNA: TGTGCCAGCAGCCCCAGGGGAGGGGGCTATGGCTACACCTTC.

The V and J genes are TRBV18 and TRBJ2-2; D remains unclear. The CDR3 runs 15 residues. V dropped 2 bases and J dropped 5 bases, with 12 bases sitting between them. Looked up from germline, CDR1 is KGHSH and CDR2 is LQKENI. The CDR3 reads CASSPVLELTGELFF. The CDR3 coding sequence is TGTGCCAGCTCACCAGTGCTGGAGTTAACCGGGGAGCTGTTTTTT.

The chain recombines TRBV30 with TRBJ1-4; D might be TRBD1 (5 bases). CDR1 and CDR2 from the germline V gene are GTSNPN and SVGIG (reference sequence). The V end lost 0 bases, the J end lost 7 bases, and 18 bases lay between the germline ends. There are 16 residues in the CDR3. The CDR3 coding sequence is TGTGCCTGGAGTGTACCCCGCGCGGGGGGAATTGAAAAACTGTTTTTT. This encodes CAWSVPRAGGIEKLFF.

This clonotype was picked up one time. The chain has TRBV27 and TRBJ2-5, with D uncertain. CDR3 size: 15 residues. Trimming cost V 3 bases and J 3 bases, with 14 bases left between them. The germline V gene has CDR1 MNHEY and CDR2 SMNVEV (reference sequence). The CDR3 protein is CASSFLGRGEETQYF. Written as DNA, the CDR3 is TGTGCCAGCAGTTTTTTGGGTAGAGGTGAAGAGACCCAGTACTTC.

J is TRBJ2-2 and V is TRBV29-1; weak D call: TRBD2 (5 bases). The CDR3 is made up of 13 amino acids. V was pared by 4 bases and J by 8 bases, with 14 bases between. Germline V gene data show CDR1 as SQVTM and CDR2 as ANQGSEA. CDR3 loop: CSVASLGWGELFF. The CDR3, as DNA: TGCAGCGTTGCTAGCCTCGGTTGGGGGGAGCTGTTTTTT.

This chain connects TRBV3-1 to TRBJ1-4; TRBD1 might be the D (5 bases). V lost 3 bases, J lost 7 bases, and 12 bases lay in between. Per the germline V gene, CDR1 is LGHDT and CDR2 is YNNKEL (reference sequence). The CDR3 has 14 amino acids. CDR3 in DNA: TGTGCCAGCAGCCATTTAGGGGCCGTTGAAAAACTGTTTTTT. Amino acids: CASSHLGAVEKLFF.

This chain connects TRBV7-9 to TRBJ2-1; 7 bases fit TRBD1. The CDR3 length is 13 residues. Germline CDR1 is SEHNR and CDR2 is FQNEAQ (reference sequence). V lost 5 bases to trimming and J lost 5 bases; unmatched junction nucleotides: 3. Here the CDR3 DNA reads TGTGCCAGCAGCCGGGACAGAAACAATGAGCAGTTCTTC. This gives the protein CASSRDRNNEQFF.

The rearrangement uses TRBV7-2 and TRBJ2-5; 9 nucleotides line up with TRBD2. The CDR3 covers 15 residues. Germline assignment: CDR1 SGHTA and CDR2 FQGNSA. V was pared by 2 bases and J by 5 bases, with 6 bases of the junction left unmatched. CDR3 DNA sequence: TGTGCCAGCAGCTTACTGGCGGGAGGGCGGGAGACCCAGTACTTC. Amino acid sequence: CASSLLAGGRETQYF.

This sequence joins TRBV28 and TRBJ2-2, with TRBD2 matching over 10 bases. J was trimmed by 5 bases and V by 7 bases; bases with no gene match: 4. The CDR3 has 14 residues. Germline CDR1 and CDR2: MDHEN and SYDVKM. CDR3: CASTFSGRTGELFF. The CDR3 DNA is TGTGCCAGCACCTTTAGCGGGAGGACCGGGGAGCTGTTTTTT. Combining the CDR3 with reference TRBV28 and TRBJ2-2 gives the whole variable domain DVKVTQSSRYLVKRTGEKVFLECVQDMDHENMFWYRQDPGLGLRLIYFSYDVKMKEKGDIPEGYSVSREKKERFSLILESASTNQTSMYLCASTFSGRTGELFFGEGSRLTVL.

The chain employs TRBV29-1 and TRBJ2-7, with D unclear. The CDR3 sequence is 11 residues long. V shed 5 bases and J shed 2 bases, with 7 bases lying between them. Germline CDR1 and CDR2: SQVTM and ANQGSEA. Here the CDR3 reads CSVTSAYEQYF. In DNA form, the CDR3 reads TGCAGCGTTACCTCGGCCTACGAGCAGTACTTC.

This clonotype is a singleton in its sample. The genes are TRBV11-2 and TRBJ2-7; tentatively, D is TRBD2 (6 bases). CDR3 length: 15 amino acids. Trimming stripped 3 bases from V and 4 bases from J, with 16 bases between. From germline, CDR1 is SGHAT and CDR2 FQNNGV. CDR3 nucleotide sequence: TGTGCCAGCAGCTTGTACGGAGGGTTCGAGTACGAGCAGTACTTC. This codes for CASSLYGGFEYEQYF.

The V and J genes are TRBV20-1 and TRBJ2-5; no clear D. The CDR3 consists of 11 residues. The germline V gene has CDR1 DFQATT and CDR2 SNEGSKA (reference sequence). V was trimmed by 4 bases and J by 5 bases, leaving 8 bases between them. CDR3 region: CSATARETQYF. CDR3 coding DNA: TGCAGTGCTACGGCTCGGGAGACCCAGTACTTC.

The chain carries TRBV3-1 and TRBJ2-5, with TRBD2 identical over 7 bases. V shed 1 base and J 4 bases; nucleotides not matched to a gene: 9. Germline V gene sequence: CDR1 LGHDT, CDR2 YNNKEL (reference sequence). The CDR3 runs 16 residues. CDR3 in amino acids: CASSQGLAVFGETQYF. The CDR3 DNA follows: TGTGCCAGCAGCCAAGGGCTAGCGGTTTTTGGAGAGACCCAGTACTTC.

The chain recombines TRBV15 with TRBJ2-7, with 8 bases lining up with TRBD1. Unmatched junction bases numbered 7, after V lost 0 bases and J lost 6 bases. Germline-derived CDR1 and CDR2 are LNHNV and YYDKDF (reference sequence). This CDR3 region has 15 residues. The CDR3 is CATSRDYSGTGEQYF. The DNA for the CDR3 is TGTGCCACCAGCAGAGATTATTCCGGGACAGGCGAGCAGTACTTC.

The chain has TRBV7-3 and TRBJ2-5; D is perhaps TRBD1 (6 bases). Between the trimmed V and J ends, which lost 5 bases and 2 bases, there was a span of 12 bases. This CDR3 contains 14 residues. Germline V gives CDR1 SGHTA, CDR2 FQGTGA. CDR3 nucleotides: TGTGCCAGCAGCCAAGGACAGTATCAAGAGACCCAGTACTTC. Translated, it gives CASSQGQYQETQYF. The complete variable domain, with remaining parts taken from reference TRBV7-3 and TRBJ2-5, reads GAGVSQTPSNKVTEKGKYVELRCDPISGHTALYWYRQSLGQGPEFLIYFQGTGAADDSGLPNDRFFAVRPEGSVSTLKIQRTERGDSAVYLCASSQGQYQETQYFGPGTRLLVL.

This clonotype is a singleton in its sample. The chain has TRBV27 and TRBJ1-2; 7 bases match TRBD1. Germline trimming cut 5 bases from V and 2 bases from J; bases unmatched to any gene: 5. Germline loops: CDR1 MNHEY, CDR2 SMNVEV (reference sequence). The CDR3 totals 14 residues. The CDR3 bases are TGTGCCAGCAGTCCGGAGACAGGGAACTATGGCTACACCTTC. Amino acid sequence: CASSPETGNYGYTF.

V gene TRBV9 combines with J gene TRBJ2-4; D possibly corresponds to TRBD2 (6 bases). The germline CDR1 and CDR2 sequences are SGDLS and YYNGEE. The V and J ends lost 0 bases and 6 bases respectively, with 10 bases between them. The CDR3 length is 14 residues. The CDR3 is CASSVAGSGNIQYF. As DNA, the CDR3 is TGTGCCAGCAGCGTAGCTGGTAGCGGAAACATTCAGTACTTC.

V and J are TRBV3-1 and TRBJ2-6; D tentatively reads TRBD1 or TRBD2 (5 bases each). The V gene's germline CDR1 is LGHDT and CDR2 YNNKEL (reference sequence). This CDR3 spans 17 amino acids. Trimming removed 0 bases at V and 0 bases at J, with 9 bases between. This CDR3 reads CASSQDPRGSGANVLTF. The CDR3 DNA is TGTGCCAGCAGCCAAGATCCGAGGGGCTCTGGGGCCAACGTCCTGACTTTC.

This chain joins TRBV2 and TRBJ2-6, with TRBD2 matching over 10 bases. The germline V gene has CDR1 SNHLY and CDR2 FYNNEI. J was trimmed by 1 base and V by 6 bases; bases with no gene match: 6. There are 17 residues in the CDR3. CDR3 protein: CASRPGLARSGANVLTF. The DNA of the CDR3 is TGTGCCAGCAGACCGGGACTAGCGAGATCTGGGGCCAACGTCCTGACTTTC.

The chain is built from TRBV20-1 and TRBJ2-3; TRBD2 is a possible D gene (6 bases). Germline V gives CDR1 DFQATT, CDR2 SNEGSKA (reference sequence). The CDR3 loop spans 14 amino acids. Trimming took 6 bases from V and 8 from J, leaving 21 bases between them. The CDR3 reads CSADPHPSEGTQYF. The CDR3 region has the DNA TGCAGTGCCGACCCCCACCCCTCGGAGGGTACGCAGTATTTT.

This clonotype has only one observation. V is TRBV5-1 and J is TRBJ2-3, with 7 bases lining up with TRBD2. The CDR3 loop spans 15 amino acids. The germline V gene has CDR1 SGHRS and CDR2 YFSETQ. J was trimmed by 6 bases and V by 0 bases; bases with no gene match: 7. CDR3 nucleotide sequence: TGCGCCAGCAGCTTGGCGGGGAGGGCTGGTGATACGCAGTATTTT. Translating gives CASSLAGRAGDTQYF.

V gene TRBV20-1 combines with J gene TRBJ2-3; 8 bases agree with TRBD2. Unmatched junction bases numbered 9, after V lost 0 bases and J lost 4 bases. Germline V gene data show CDR1 as DFQATT and CDR2 as SNEGSKA (reference sequence). CDR3 length: 16 amino acids. CDR3 nucleotides: TGCAGTGCTAGAGAGAGAGGTAGCGGGATAGCAGATACGCAGTATTTT. This sequence encodes CSARERGSGIADTQYF.

The chain is built from TRBV29-1 and TRBJ1-5, with D possibly matching TRBD1 (5 bases). This CDR3 has 13 residues. CDR1 is SQVTM and CDR2 is ANQGSEA in the germline V gene. Deletions cut 4 bases from V and 4 bases from J, with 11 bases between. CDR3 protein: CSVAQGRNQPQHF. In nucleotides, the CDR3 is TGCAGCGTTGCCCAGGGTCGAAATCAGCCCCAGCATTTT.

This chain links TRBV29-1 with TRBJ2-7; D gene unclear. V shed 7 bases and J shed 0 bases, with 16 bases lying between them. Germline CDR1 is SQVTM and CDR2 is ANQGSEA. The CDR3 has 14 residues. CDR3 in amino acids: CSALIGGSSYEQYF. As DNA, the CDR3 is TGCAGCGCCTTGATAGGCGGAAGCTCCTACGAGCAGTACTTC.

In nucleotides, the CDR3 is TGTGCCAGCAGCCAAGATATGACTAGCGGGAGCCGGAATGAGCAGTTCTTC. This encodes CASSQDMTSGSRNEQFF. The rearrangement links TRBV4-2 to TRBJ2-1, with 12 bases lining up with TRBD2. CDR3 length equals 17 residues. In germline, CDR1 is LGHNA, CDR2 YNFKEQ. Unmatched junction bases numbered 7, after V lost 0 bases and J lost 7 bases.

The rearrangement joins TRBV15 to TRBJ2-1; D call uncertain. This CDR3 has 13 amino acids. Germline V lookup: CDR1 LNHNV, CDR2 YYDKDF (reference sequence). With 2 bases removed from V and 5 bases from J, the gap between germline ends came to 7 bases. Written as DNA, the CDR3 is TGTGCCACCAGCAGAATGTCAGACAATGAGCAGTTCTTC. Its protein product is CATSRMSDNEQFF.

The chain is built from TRBV28 and TRBJ2-7; D unclear. The germline V and J ends were trimmed by 8 bases and 3 bases, with 8 bases remaining between them. The CDR3 consists of 11 residues. The V gene's germline CDR1 is MDHEN and CDR2 SYDVKM. The CDR3 sequence is CASYSSYEQYF. CDR3 bases: TGTGCCAGCTACAGCAGCTACGAGCAGTACTTC.